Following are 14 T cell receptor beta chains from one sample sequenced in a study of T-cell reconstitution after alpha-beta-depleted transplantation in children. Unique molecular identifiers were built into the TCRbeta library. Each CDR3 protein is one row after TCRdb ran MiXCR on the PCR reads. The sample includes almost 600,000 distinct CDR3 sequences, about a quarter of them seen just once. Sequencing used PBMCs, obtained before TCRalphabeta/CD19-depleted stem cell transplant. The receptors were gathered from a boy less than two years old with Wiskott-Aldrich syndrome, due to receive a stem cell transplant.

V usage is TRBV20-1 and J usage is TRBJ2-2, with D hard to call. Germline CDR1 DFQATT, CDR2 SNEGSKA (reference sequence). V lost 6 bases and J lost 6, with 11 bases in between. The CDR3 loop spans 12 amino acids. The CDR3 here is CSAVVGPGELFF. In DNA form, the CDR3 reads TGCAGTGCGGTCGTAGGGCCCGGGGAGCTGTTTTTT.

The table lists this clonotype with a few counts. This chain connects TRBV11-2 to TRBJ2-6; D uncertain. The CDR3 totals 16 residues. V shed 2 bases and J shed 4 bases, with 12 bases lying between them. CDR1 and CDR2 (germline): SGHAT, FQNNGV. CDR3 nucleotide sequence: TGTGCCAGCAGCTTATTGTCGAACCTCGGGGCCAACGTCCTGACTTTC. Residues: CASSLLSNLGANVLTF.

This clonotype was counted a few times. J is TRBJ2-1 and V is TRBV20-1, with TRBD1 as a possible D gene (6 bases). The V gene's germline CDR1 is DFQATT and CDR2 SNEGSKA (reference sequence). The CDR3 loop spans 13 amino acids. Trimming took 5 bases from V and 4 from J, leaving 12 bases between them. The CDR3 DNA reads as TGCAGTGCTCTCCAGGGGCCATACAATGAGCAGTTCTTC. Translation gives CSALQGPYNEQFF.

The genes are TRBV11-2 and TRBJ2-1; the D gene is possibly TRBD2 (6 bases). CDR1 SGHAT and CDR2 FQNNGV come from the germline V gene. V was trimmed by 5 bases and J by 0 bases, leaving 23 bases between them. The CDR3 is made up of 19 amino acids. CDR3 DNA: TGTGCCAGCAGCACCCGGGACTCAATCCGAGTAAGCTCCTACAATGAGCAGTTCTTC. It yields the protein CASSTRDSIRVSSYNEQFF.

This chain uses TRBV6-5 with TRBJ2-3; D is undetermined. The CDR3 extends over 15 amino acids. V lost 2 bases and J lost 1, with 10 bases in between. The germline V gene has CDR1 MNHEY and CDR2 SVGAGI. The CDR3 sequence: CASSYEYRGTDTQYF. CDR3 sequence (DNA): TGTGCCAGCAGTTACGAATATCGGGGCACAGATACGCAGTATTTT.

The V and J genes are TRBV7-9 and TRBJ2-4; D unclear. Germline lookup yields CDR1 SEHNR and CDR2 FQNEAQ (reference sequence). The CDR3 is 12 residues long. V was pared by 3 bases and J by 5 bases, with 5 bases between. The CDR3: CASSFGENIQYF. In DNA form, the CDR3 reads TGTGCCAGCAGCTTTGGAGAAAACATTCAGTACTTC.

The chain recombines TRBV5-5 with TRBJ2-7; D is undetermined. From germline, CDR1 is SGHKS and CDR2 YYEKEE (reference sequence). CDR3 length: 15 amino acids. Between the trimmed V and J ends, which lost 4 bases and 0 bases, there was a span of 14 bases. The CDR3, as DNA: TGTGCCAGCAGCGCACGGGCACCGGTCTCCTACGAGCAGTACTTC. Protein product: CASSARAPVSYEQYF.

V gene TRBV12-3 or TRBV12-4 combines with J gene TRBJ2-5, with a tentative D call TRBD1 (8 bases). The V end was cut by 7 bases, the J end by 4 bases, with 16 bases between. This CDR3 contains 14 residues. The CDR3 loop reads CASKLQGGRETQYF. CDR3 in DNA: TGTGCCAGCAAGCTACAGGGGGGGAGAGAGACCCAGTACTTC.

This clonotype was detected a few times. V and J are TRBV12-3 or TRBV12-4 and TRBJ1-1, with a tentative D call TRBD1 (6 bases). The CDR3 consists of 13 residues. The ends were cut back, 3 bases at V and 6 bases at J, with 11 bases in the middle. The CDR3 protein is CASSLPGAAEAFF. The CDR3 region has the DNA TGTGCCAGCAGTTTGCCGGGGGCCGCTGAAGCTTTCTTT.

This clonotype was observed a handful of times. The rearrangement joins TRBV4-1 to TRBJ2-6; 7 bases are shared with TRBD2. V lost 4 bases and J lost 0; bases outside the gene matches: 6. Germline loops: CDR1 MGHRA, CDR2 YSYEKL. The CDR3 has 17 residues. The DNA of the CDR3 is TGCGCCAGCAGCCCACTAGCGCACATCTCTGGGGCCAACGTCCTGACTTTC. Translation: CASSPLAHISGANVLTF.

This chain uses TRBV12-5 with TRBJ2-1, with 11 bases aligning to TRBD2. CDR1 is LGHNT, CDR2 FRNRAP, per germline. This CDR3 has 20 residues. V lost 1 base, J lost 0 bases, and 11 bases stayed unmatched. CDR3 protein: CASGLAPTSGKTSSYNEQFF. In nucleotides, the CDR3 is TGTGCTAGTGGTTTGGCCCCGACTAGCGGGAAAACGAGCTCCTACAATGAGCAGTTCTTC.

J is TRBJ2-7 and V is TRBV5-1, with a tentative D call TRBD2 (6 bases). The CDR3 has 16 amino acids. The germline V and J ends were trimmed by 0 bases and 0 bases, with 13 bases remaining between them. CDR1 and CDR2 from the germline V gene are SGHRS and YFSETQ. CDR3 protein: CASSLVEGLSSYEQYF. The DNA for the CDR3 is TGCGCCAGCAGCTTGGTGGAGGGTCTTAGCTCCTACGAGCAGTACTTC.

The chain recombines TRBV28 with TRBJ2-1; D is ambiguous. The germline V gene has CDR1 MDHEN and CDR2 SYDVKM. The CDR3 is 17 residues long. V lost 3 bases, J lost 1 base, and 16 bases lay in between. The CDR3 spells CASSFNQVQGSYNEQFF. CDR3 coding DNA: TGTGCCAGCAGTTTCAATCAGGTCCAAGGATCCTACAATGAGCAGTTCTTC.

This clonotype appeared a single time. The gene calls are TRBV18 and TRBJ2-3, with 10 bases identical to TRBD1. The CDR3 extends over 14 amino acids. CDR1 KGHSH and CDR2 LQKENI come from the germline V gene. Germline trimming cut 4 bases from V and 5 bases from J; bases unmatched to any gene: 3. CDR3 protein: CASSLDRGQDTQYF. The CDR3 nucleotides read TGTGCCAGCTCACTCGACAGGGGGCAAGATACGCAGTATTTT.